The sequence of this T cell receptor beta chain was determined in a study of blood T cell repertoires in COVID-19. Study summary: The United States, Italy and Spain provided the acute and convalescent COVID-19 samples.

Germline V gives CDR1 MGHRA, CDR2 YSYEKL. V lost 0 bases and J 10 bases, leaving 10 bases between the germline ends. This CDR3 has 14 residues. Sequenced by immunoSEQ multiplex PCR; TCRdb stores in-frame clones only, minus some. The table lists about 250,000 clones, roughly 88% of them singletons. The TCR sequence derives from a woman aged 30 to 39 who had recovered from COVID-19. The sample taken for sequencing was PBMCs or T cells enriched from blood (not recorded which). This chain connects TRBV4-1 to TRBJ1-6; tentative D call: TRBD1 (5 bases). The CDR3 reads CASSQEGRGSPLHF. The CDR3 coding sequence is TGCGCCAGCAGCCAAGAAGGGAGGGGCTCACCCCTCCACTTT.